These 21 T cell receptor beta chains were sequenced from one sample in a study of T cell changes during pregnancy in multiple sclerosis (dated by TCRdb to between 2018 and 2021). The library relied on the immunoSEQ multiplex PCR assay. Imported from immuneACCESS, the table was reduced by TCRdb to in-frame sequences with V and J called. These copies leave out some clones; in studies compared against another copy, an unresolved V gene accounts for under half, and the cause of the remainder is not known. This sample comprises around 79,000 clones, about 90% of them detected only once. Around 0.45% of the sample comes from the top ten. The sample in question was CD4+ T cells from peripheral blood mononuclear cells, obtained in the second trimester of pregnancy. The receptor set was obtained from a female donor with multiple sclerosis, enrolled in a pregnancy study.

The chain carries TRBV4-3 and TRBJ1-4, with 7 bases matching TRBD1. CDR3 length: 14 amino acids. Unmatched junction bases numbered 0, after V lost 1 base and J lost 4 bases. The V gene's germline CDR1 is LGHNA and CDR2 YSLEER. CDR3 residues: CASSQGQGNEKLFF. In DNA, the CDR3 is TGCGCCAGCAGCCAAGGACAGGGTAATGAAAAACTGTTTTTT.

Of note for this clone: Different DNA sequences within this sample yield the same CDR3. V usage is TRBV5-1 and J usage is TRBJ2-3; D is perhaps TRBD2 (5 bases). With 0 bases removed from V and 4 bases from J, the gap between germline ends came to 6 bases. Germline values: CDR1 SGHRS, CDR2 YFSETQ. CDR3 length equals 13 residues. Here the CDR3 reads CASSLELADTQYF. In DNA, the CDR3 is TGCGCCAGCAGCTTGGAACTAGCAGATACGCAGTATTTT.

The chain has TRBV4-1 and TRBJ2-6; 9 bases are shared with TRBD1. V dropped 0 bases and J dropped 4; count of bases not matched to a gene: 7. Germline V lookup: CDR1 MGHRA, CDR2 YSYEKL. The CDR3 has 18 amino acids. The CDR3 bases are TGCGCCAGCAGCCAAGACCGGGACAGGGTCTTCGGGGCCAACGTCCTGACTTTC. Its protein is CASSQDRDRVFGANVLTF.

The gene calls are TRBV5-6 and TRBJ1-2; 7 bases fit TRBD1. The CDR3 spans 15 residues. V dropped 2 bases and J dropped 6; count of bases not matched to a gene: 10. Germline V gives CDR1 SGHDT, CDR2 YYEEEE. DNA of the CDR3: TGTGCCAGCAGCTTATACAGACAGGGAGTCGATGGCTACACCTTC. It specifies CASSLYRQGVDGYTF.

This rearrangement joins TRBV28 to TRBJ2-7; 7 nucleotides align to TRBD2. Trimming removed 6 bases from V and 5 bases from J; junction bases left unmatched: 7. The CDR3 is made up of 13 amino acids. Germline values: CDR1 MDHEN, CDR2 SYDVKM. CDR3 loop: CASRTGLVDEQYF. CDR3 DNA sequence: TGTGCCAGCAGGACTGGACTAGTCGACGAGCAGTACTTC.

This rearrangement joins TRBV2 to TRBJ2-7; D remains ambiguous. Trimming pared 3 bases from V and 5 bases from J, leaving 8 bases between. The CDR3 totals 12 residues. The V gene's germline CDR1 is SNHLY and CDR2 FYNNEI. CDR3 protein: CASSESADEQYF. The CDR3 DNA follows: TGTGCCAGCAGTGAGTCTGCGGACGAGCAGTACTTC. Variable domain in full (rest from reference TRBV2 and TRBJ2-7): EPEVTQTPSHQVTQMGQEVILRCVPISNHLYFYWYRQILGQKVEFLVSFYNNEISEKSEIFDDQFSVERPDGSNFTLKIRSTKLEDSAMYFCASSESADEQYFGPGTRLTVT.

This chain uses TRBV28 with TRBJ2-3; D gene ambiguous. Between the trimmed V and J ends, which lost 8 bases and 7 bases, there was a span of 28 bases. This CDR3 region has 17 residues. Germline CDR1 MDHEN, CDR2 SYDVKM. CDR3: CASPPSVGPQNPHTQYF. As DNA, the CDR3 is TGTGCCAGCCCGCCTTCAGTGGGCCCTCAAAACCCGCATACGCAGTATTTT.

The rearrangement links TRBV5-6 to TRBJ2-5; D ambiguous. CDR3 size: 12 residues. Germline CDR1 is SGHDT and CDR2 is YYEEEE. V was clipped by 0 bases and J by 5 bases, with 5 bases between them. CDR3 loop: CASSLALETQYF. The CDR3 bases are TGTGCCAGCAGCTTGGCTTTGGAGACCCAGTACTTC.

The rearrangement joins TRBV4-1 to TRBJ2-3, with a weak D call TRBD2 (6 bases). Germline CDR1 is MGHRA and CDR2 is YSYEKL. The CDR3 has 16 residues. V gave up 2 bases and J gave up 2 bases, with 14 bases separating them. CDR3 amino acids: CASSQSLPGVTDTQYF. For the CDR3, the DNA is TGCGCCAGCAGCCAATCTCTACCGGGAGTCACAGATACGCAGTATTTT.

V gene TRBV4-2 combines with J gene TRBJ1-2; D remains unclear. V gave up 0 bases and J gave up 8 bases, with 16 bases separating them. Germline assignment: CDR1 LGHNA and CDR2 YNFKEQ. The CDR3 has 15 amino acids. The CDR3 coding sequence is TGTGCCAGCAGCCAAGATTGGGCTGCCCAAGGAGGCTACACCTTC. It yields the protein CASSQDWAAQGGYTF.

This chain uses TRBV29-1 with TRBJ2-1; 13 positions agree with TRBD2. The CDR3 runs 15 residues. V lost 4 bases to trimming and J lost 10 bases; unmatched junction nucleotides: 10. Germline loops: CDR1 SQVTM, CDR2 ANQGSEA. CDR3 nucleotide sequence: TGCAGCGTTGGAGCTCTAGGACTAGCGGGGGAGGAGCAGTTCTTC. It yields the protein CSVGALGLAGEEQFF.

V usage is TRBV19 and J usage is TRBJ2-2; tentatively, D is TRBD1 (5 bases). With 7 bases removed from V and 6 bases from J, the gap between germline ends came to 18 bases. This CDR3 is built from 15 residues. Germline V gene data show CDR1 as LNHDA and CDR2 as SQIVND (reference sequence). The CDR3 region is CASTRTRLLPGELFF. Here the CDR3 DNA reads TGTGCCAGTACCCGGACAAGGCTTTTGCCCGGGGAGCTGTTTTTT.

This clone was counted once. The rearrangement joins TRBV5-1 to TRBJ1-1; D is unresolved. The CDR3 length is 15 residues. V gave up 5 bases and J gave up 1 base, with 15 bases separating them. The germline CDR1 and CDR2 sequences are SGHRS and YFSETQ. The CDR3 reads CASSLAPVGNTEAFF. The CDR3 DNA reads TGCGCCAGCAGTCTTGCTCCTGTCGGGAACACTGAAGCTTTCTTT.

The chain uses TRBV21-1 and TRBJ1-2. TRBV21-1 is assigned pseudogene status. CDR3 size: 13 residues. This chain's CDR3 is CASSNGGNYGYTF. CDR3 nucleotide sequence: TGTGCCAGCAGCAATGGAGGGAACTATGGCTACACCTTC.

J is TRBJ2-3 and V is TRBV13; the match to TRBD2 covers 8 bases. CDR3 length equals 17 residues. Per the germline V gene, CDR1 is PRHDT and CDR2 is FYEKMQ (reference sequence). J lost 4 bases, V lost 5 bases, and 14 bases had no gene match. CDR3 coding DNA: TGTGCCAGCAGCCCAGCTGAGGCGGGGGGAGGCGCAGATACGCAGTATTTT. It specifies CASSPAEAGGGADTQYF.

This clone was seen only a few times. The rearrangement joins TRBV11-3 to TRBJ2-2, with TRBD2 identical over 8 bases. V lost 3 bases to trimming and J lost 4 bases; unmatched junction nucleotides: 4. This CDR3 spans 15 amino acids. Germline assignment: CDR1 SGHNT and CDR2 YENEEA. Here the CDR3 reads CASSFERGGTGELFF. CDR3 sequence (DNA): TGTGCCAGCAGCTTCGAACGGGGGGGCACCGGGGAGCTGTTTTTT.

V and J are TRBV5-6 and TRBJ1-2; D gene uncertain. CDR3 length: 18 amino acids. CDR1 SGHDT and CDR2 YYEEEE come from the germline V gene. Trimming took off 0 bases at V and 2 bases at J, with 20 bases between the two ends. CDR3 region: CASSLGESRRSRNYGYTF. As DNA, the CDR3 is TGTGCCAGCAGCTTGGGTGAAAGTCGACGGAGTAGGAACTATGGCTACACCTTC.

This chain joins TRBV7-2 and TRBJ2-7; 8 bases are a match to TRBD2. The CDR3 is made up of 15 amino acids. Germline V gene data show CDR1 as SGHTA and CDR2 as FQGNSA. V dropped 5 bases and J dropped 4; count of bases not matched to a gene: 10. CDR3 coding DNA: TGTGCCAGCAGCCTAAGCGGGGGTACCGTGTACGAGCAGTACTTC. This gives the protein CASSLSGGTVYEQYF.

The V call is TRBV5-8, the J call TRBJ1-4; 10 bases fit TRBD1. Germline CDR1 is SGHTS and CDR2 is YDEGEE. The CDR3 totals 16 residues. Trimming took 4 bases from V and 3 from J; bases not matched to a gene: 6. The CDR3 coding sequence is TGTGCCAGCAGCGGGGGACAGGGGATTGCTAATGAAAAACTGTTTTTT. It yields the protein CASSGGQGIANEKLFF. The entire variable domain, with the rest obtained from reference TRBV5-8 and TRBJ1-4, is as follows: EAGVTQSPTHLIKTRGQQATLRCSPISGHTSVYWYQQALGLGLQFLLWYDEGEERNRGNFPPRFSGRQFPNYSSELNVNALELEDSALYLCASSGGQGIANEKLFFGSGTQLSVL.

The rearrangement uses TRBV5-1 and TRBJ1-2, with D tentatively TRBD1 (5 bases). The CDR3 runs 15 residues. Trimming stripped 0 bases from V and 4 bases from J, with 13 bases between. Germline V gene lookup returns CDR1 SGHRS and CDR2 YFSETQ. CDR3 nucleotide sequence: TGCGCCAGCAGCTTGGCCCAGGGCCTAACCTATGGCTACACCTTC. Protein sequence: CASSLAQGLTYGYTF.

The genes are TRBV9 and TRBJ2-1; the D gene is possibly TRBD2 (5 bases). There are 17 residues in the CDR3. V dropped 0 bases and J dropped 8 bases, with 21 bases sitting between them. Germline V gene sequence: CDR1 SGDLS, CDR2 YYNGEE. CDR3 sequence: CASSVGSELVYNDEQFF. For the CDR3, the DNA is TGTGCCAGCAGCGTAGGCTCGGAACTAGTGTATAACGATGAGCAGTTCTTC.